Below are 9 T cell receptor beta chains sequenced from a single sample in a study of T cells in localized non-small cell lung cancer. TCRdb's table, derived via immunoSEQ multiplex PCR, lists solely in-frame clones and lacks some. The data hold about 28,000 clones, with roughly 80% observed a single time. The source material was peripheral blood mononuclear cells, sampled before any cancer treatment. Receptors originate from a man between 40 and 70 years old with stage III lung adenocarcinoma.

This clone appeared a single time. The DNA of the CDR3 is TGTGCCAGCAGTCCTTCAGGGGGCAGCACTGAAGCTTTCTTT. Translation gives CASSPSGGSTEAFF. The chain links TRBV28 to TRBJ1-1, with 8 bases aligning to TRBD1. CDR1 is MDHEN, CDR2 SYDVKM, per germline. CDR3 length: 14 amino acids. J lost 4 bases, V lost 5 bases, and 6 bases had no gene match. The full variable domain, rest sourced from reference TRBV28 and TRBJ1-1, is DVKVTQSSRYLVKRTGEKVFLECVQDMDHENMFWYRQDPGLGLRLIYFSYDVKMKEKGDIPEGYSVSREKKERFSLILESASTNQTSMYLCASSPSGGSTEAFFGQGTRLTVV.

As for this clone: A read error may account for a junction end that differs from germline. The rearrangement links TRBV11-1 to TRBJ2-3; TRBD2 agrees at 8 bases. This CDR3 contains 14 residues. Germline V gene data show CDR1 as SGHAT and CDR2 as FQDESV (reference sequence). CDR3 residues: CASGLRAGADTQYF. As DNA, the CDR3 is TGTGCCAGCGGCTTAAGAGCGGGAGCAGATACGCAGTATTTT.

CDR3 amino acids: CASSPGQVARSYTF. DNA for the CDR3: TGTGCCAGCAGCCCCGGACAGGTTGCGAGGAGCTACACCTTC. The rearrangement joins TRBV5-6 to TRBJ1-2, with 7 bases fitting TRBD1. Germline CDR1 and CDR2: SGHDT and YYEEEE. After removal of 4 bases from V and 9 bases from J, the junction contained 12 bases not matched to a gene. CDR3 length: 14 residues.

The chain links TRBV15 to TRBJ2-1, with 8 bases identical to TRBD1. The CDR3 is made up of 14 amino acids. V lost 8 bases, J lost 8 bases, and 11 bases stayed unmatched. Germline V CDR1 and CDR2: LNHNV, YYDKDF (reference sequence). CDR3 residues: CATLSGQADDEQFF. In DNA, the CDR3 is TGTGCCACCTTATCGGGACAGGCGGATGATGAGCAGTTCTTC.

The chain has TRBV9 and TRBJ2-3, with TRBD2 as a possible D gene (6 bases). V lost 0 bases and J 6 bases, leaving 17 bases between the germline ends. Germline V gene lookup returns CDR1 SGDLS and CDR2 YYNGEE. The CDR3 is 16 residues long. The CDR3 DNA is TGTGCCAGCAGCGTAGTAGGGCTAGCGAAAACGGATACGCAGTATTTT. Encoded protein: CASSVVGLAKTDTQYF.

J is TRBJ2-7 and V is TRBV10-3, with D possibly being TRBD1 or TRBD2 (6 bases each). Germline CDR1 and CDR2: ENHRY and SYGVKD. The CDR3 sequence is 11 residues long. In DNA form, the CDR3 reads TGCGCGGTGGGGGGCTTCAACGAGCAGTACGTC. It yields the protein CAVGGFNEQYV.

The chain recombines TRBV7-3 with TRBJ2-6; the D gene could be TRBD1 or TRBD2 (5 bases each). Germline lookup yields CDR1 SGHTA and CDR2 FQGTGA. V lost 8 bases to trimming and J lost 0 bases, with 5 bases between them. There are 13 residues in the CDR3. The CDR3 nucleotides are TGTGCCAGCGGGGGCTCTGGGGCCAACGTCCTGACTTTC. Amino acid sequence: CASGGSGANVLTF.

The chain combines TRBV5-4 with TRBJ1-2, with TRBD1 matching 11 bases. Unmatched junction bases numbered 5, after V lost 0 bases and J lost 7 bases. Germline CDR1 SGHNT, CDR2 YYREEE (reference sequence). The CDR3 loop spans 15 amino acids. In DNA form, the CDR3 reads TGTGCCAGCAGCTTGGGCGGACAGGGGGCGCCTGGCTACACCTTC. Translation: CASSLGGQGAPGYTF.

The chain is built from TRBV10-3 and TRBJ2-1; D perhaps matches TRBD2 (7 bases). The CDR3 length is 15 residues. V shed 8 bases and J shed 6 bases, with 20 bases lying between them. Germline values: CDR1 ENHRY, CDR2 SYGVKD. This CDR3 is CAIAGTNGGANEQFF. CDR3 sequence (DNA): TGTGCCATCGCCGGGACAAATGGGGGGGCCAATGAGCAGTTCTTC.